The 5 T cell receptor beta chains given below trace back to one sample, sequenced in a study of response to subunit inactivated influenza vaccine. TCRdb recomputed calls from the RT-PCR reads with MiXCR, one row per CDR3 protein. This table has about 540,000 distinct CDR3 sequences, 14% appearing once. The material was PBMCs from blood, obtained about 13 days after vaccination. The source is a man aged 45-65 years who received an inactivated influenza vaccine.

This clonotype was counted ten times or more. J is TRBJ2-5 and V is TRBV12-3 or TRBV12-4, with D uncertain. Trimming removed 3 bases from V and 4 bases from J, with 6 bases in between. The CDR3 is made up of 12 amino acids. The CDR3 DNA reads TGTGCCAGCAGTTTGAAGGGAGAGACCCAGTACTTC. It translates to CASSLKGETQYF.

This clonotype was picked up many times. The J gene is TRBJ2-7, the V gene TRBV10-3; D is unresolved. Germline lookup yields CDR1 ENHRY and CDR2 SYGVKD. Trimming stripped 7 bases from V and 2 bases from J, with 9 bases between. This CDR3 has 12 residues. DNA for the CDR3: TGTGCCATCATGGGCCGTCCCTACGAGCAGTACTTC. Encoded protein: CAIMGRPYEQYF.

The J gene is TRBJ1-1, the V gene TRBV20-1; D remains unclear. V was trimmed by 3 bases and J by 1 base, leaving 9 bases between them. Germline V gene sequence: CDR1 DFQATT, CDR2 SNEGSKA (reference sequence). There are 13 residues in the CDR3. The CDR3: CSARRAANTEAFF. DNA of the CDR3: TGCAGTGCTAGGAGGGCTGCGAACACTGAAGCTTTCTTT.

This clonotype was counted a few times. The CDR3 coding sequence is TGTGCCAGCAGTTTGGGGGGACATGGGGGCCAGCCCCAGCATTTT. Residues: CASSLGGHGGQPQHF. J is TRBJ1-5 and V is TRBV12-3 or TRBV12-4; possibly TRBD1 for D (6 bases). The CDR3 has 15 amino acids. Trimming shortened V by 3 bases and J by 7 bases, and 16 bases separated the two germline ends.

The V gene is TRBV12-3 or TRBV12-4, the J gene TRBJ2-3; TRBD2 matches 10 bases. The CDR3 length is 18 residues. Trimming cost V 6 bases and J 0 bases; bases outside gene matches: 12. Here the CDR3 reads CASSFAGTSVSSTDTQYF. Here the CDR3 DNA reads TGTGCCAGCAGCTTCGCTGGGACTAGCGTCTCTAGCACAGATACGCAGTATTTT.